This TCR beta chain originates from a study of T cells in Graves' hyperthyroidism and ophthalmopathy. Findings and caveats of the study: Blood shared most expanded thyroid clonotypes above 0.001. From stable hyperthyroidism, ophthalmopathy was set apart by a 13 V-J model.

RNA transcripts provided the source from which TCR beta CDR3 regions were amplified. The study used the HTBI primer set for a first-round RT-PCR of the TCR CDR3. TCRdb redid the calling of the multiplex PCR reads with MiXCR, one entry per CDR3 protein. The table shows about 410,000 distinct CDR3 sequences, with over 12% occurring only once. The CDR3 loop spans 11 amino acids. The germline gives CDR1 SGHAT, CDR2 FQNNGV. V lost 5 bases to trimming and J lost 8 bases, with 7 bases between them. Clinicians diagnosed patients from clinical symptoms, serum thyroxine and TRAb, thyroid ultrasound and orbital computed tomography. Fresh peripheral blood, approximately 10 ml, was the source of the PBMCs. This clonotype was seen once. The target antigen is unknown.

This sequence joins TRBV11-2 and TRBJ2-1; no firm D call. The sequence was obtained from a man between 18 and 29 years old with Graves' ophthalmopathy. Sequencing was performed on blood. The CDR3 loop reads CASSRSDEQFF. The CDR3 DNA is TGTGCCAGCAGCAGATCCGATGAGCAGTTCTTC.